A selection of T cell receptor beta chains follows, all from one sample in a study of radiation and T cells in renal cell carcinoma. Repertoires were generated with immunoSEQ multiplex PCR, while TCRdb's copy carries only in-frame clones and drops some. The sample records approximately 140,000 clones, around four fifths being singletons. The specimen comprised blood, sampled from a patient whose treatment included radiotherapy and nephrectomy. These receptors came from a woman aged 45 to 65 with renal cell carcinoma. CDR3s include the opening cysteine and the closing phenylalanine or tryptophan. The D gene is left open where the match is weak. A clone size is listed for some rows: how often the clone was seen (once, few, many), or a class if it is expanded.

>16|TRBV5-1|NA|TRBJ1-4|NA
TGCGCCAGCAGCTTGGCCGGTCCCCCGGCGGATGAAAAACTGTTTTTT
CASSLAGPPADEKLFF
>16|TRBV5-1|TRBD2|TRBJ2-1|once
TGCGCCAGCAGCCTAACTAGCGGGAGCTCCTACAATGAGCAGTTCTTC
CASSLTSGSSYNEQFF
>14|TRBV7-8|TRBD2|TRBJ2-1|once
TGTGCCAGCAGTGTAGCTAGCGGACCCAATGAGCAGTTCTTC
CASSVASGPNEQFF
>14|TRBV15|NA|TRBJ2-2|NA
TGTGCCACCAAAGAGCAGGCGAACACCGGGGAGCTGTTTTTT
CATKEQANTGELFF
>15|TRBV7-2|NA|TRBJ2-7|NA
TGTGCCAGCAGCTTAGTGGCCAGGGTAACCTACGAGCAGTACTTC
CASSLVARVTYEQYF
>15|TRBV7-8|NA|TRBJ1-1|once
TGTGCCAGCAGCTTAGGAGTGACGGTGAACACTGAAGCTTTCTTT
CASSLGVTVNTEAFF
>16|TRBV10-3|NA|TRBJ2-7|NA
TGTGCCATCAGTGTCCTCCCCACCGGTGCCTTCTACGAGCAGTACTTC
CAISVLPTGAFYEQYF
>12|TRBV10-3|NA|TRBJ1-1|few
TGTGCCATCAGTGAGGCGTACACTGAAGCTTTCTTT
CAISEAYTEAFF
>13|TRBV10-3|NA|TRBJ2-5|NA
TGTGCCAACGCCCAGGGCCTCCAAGAGACCCAGTACTTC
CANAQGLQETQYF
>14|TRBV5-1|NA|TRBJ2-2|NA
TGCGCCAGCCGGCGAAGTAGAAACACCGGGGAGCTGTTTTTT
CASRRSRNTGELFF
>13|TRBV28|NA|TRBJ1-5|NA
TGTGCCAGCAGTGGGTACTCCGATCAGCCCCAGCATTTT
CASSGYSDQPQHF
>15|TRBV4-3|NA|TRBJ1-1|NA
TGCGCCAGCAGCCTTAACTTAGGGGAGAACACTGAAGCTTTCTTT
CASSLNLGENTEAFF
>14|TRBV5-6|NA|TRBJ2-5|NA
TGTGCCAGCAGCTTAGGGGGGTACCAAGAGACCCAGTACTTC
CASSLGGYQETQYF
>14|TRBV9|TRBD1|TRBJ2-1|NA
TGTGCCAGCAGCGCAGAACCCAACAGGGGGCTTTTGTTCTTC
CASSAEPNRGLLFF
>13|TRBV19|NA|TRBJ2-7|NA
TGTGCCAGTAGTGTCGGCCACTCCTACGAGCAGTACTTC
CASSVGHSYEQYF
>14|TRBV7-9|NA|TRBJ1-5|NA
TGTGCCAGCAGCTTCTTTGATAGCAATCAGCCCCAGCATTTT
CASSFFDSNQPQHF
>14|TRBV10-3|TRBD2|TRBJ2-7|NA
TGTGCCATCAGTGACCCTAGCGGGAGGCACGAGCAGTACTTC
CAISDPSGRHEQYF
>15|TRBV2|NA|TRBJ1-2|NA
TGTGCCAGCAGTGAAATTCAGGGTCAGATTCAGGGCTACACCTTC
CASSEIQGQIQGYTF
>16|TRBV5-1|TRBD1|TRBJ2-1|NA
TGCGCCAGCAGCTTGACAGGGGGCCGGACCTACAATGAGCAGTTCTTC
CASSLTGGRTYNEQFF
>15|TRBV2|TRBD1|TRBJ1-6|once
TGTGCCAGCAGACCTCAGGGGGCGGGTAATTCACCCCTCCACTTT
CASRPQGAGNSPLHF
>17|TRBV9|NA|TRBJ1-1|NA
TGTGCCAGCAGCGTAGGAGTCTCCCCAGGGATGAACACTGAAGCTTTCTTT
CASSVGVSPGMNTEAFF
>15|TRBV19|NA|TRBJ1-6|NA
TGTGCCAGCACCTACAGGGCAGATAGAAATTCACCCCTCCACTTT
CASTYRADRNSPLHF
>16|TRBV10-3|NA|TRBJ1-5|NA
TGTGCCATCAGTGAGGAACAGGGTCTCGAGAATCAGCCCCAGCATTTT
CAISEEQGLENQPQHF
>13|TRBV9|NA|TRBJ2-7|NA
TGTGCCAGCAGCGTAGCTCAGGGGTCCGAGCAGTACTTC
CASSVAQGSEQYF
>17|TRBV4-3|NA|TRBJ2-1|NA
TGCGCCAGCAGCCAGGAACAGGGTGCTAGCTCCTACAATGAGCAGTTCTTC
CASSQEQGASSYNEQFF
>14|TRBV29-1|NA|TRBJ2-1|NA
TGCAGCGTTGGAATATGGGGCGATTCCGATGAGCAGTTCTTC
CSVGIWGDSDEQFF
>12|TRBV29-1|NA|TRBJ1-2|NA
TGCAGCGCCGGAGAGAGGTCCTATGGCTACACCTTC
CSAGERSYGYTF
>16|TRBV5-6|NA|TRBJ1-5|NA
TGTGCCAGCAGCTCCGTGCGGGGAATCAGCAATCAGCCCCAGCATTTT
CASSSVRGISNQPQHF
>12|TRBV28|TRBD1|TRBJ1-5|NA
TGTGCCAGCAGGGGACAGGGGCAGCCCCAGCATTTT
CASRGQGQPQHF
>13|TRBV28|NA|TRBJ2-7|NA
TGTGCCAGCAGTTTATCGGGCCCATCCGAGCAGTACTTC
CASSLSGPSEQYF
>16|TRBV6-6|TRBD1|TRBJ1-2|few
TGTGCCAGCAGTTTGGGGACAGGGGGCTCCAACTATGGCTACACCTTC
CASSLGTGGSNYGYTF
>14|TRBV30|TRBD1|TRBJ1-6|few
TGTGCCTGGAGCGGACAGGGAGGGGATTCACCCCTCCACTTT
CAWSGQGGDSPLHF
>14|TRBV6-1|NA|TRBJ1-1|NA
TGTGCCAGCAGTGAGCTCCCGGATAACACTGAAGCTTTCTTT
CASSELPDNTEAFF
>16|TRBV7-2|NA|TRBJ2-7|NA
TGTGCCAGCAGCAAAAACTCTCAGGTCACCTCCTACGAGCAGTACTTC
CASSKNSQVTSYEQYF
>15|TRBV15|NA|TRBJ1-5|NA
TGTGCCACCAGCAGAGTTGAGGGTAGCAATCAGCCCCAGCATTTT
CATSRVEGSNQPQHF
>16|TRBV30|TRBD1|TRBJ1-1|NA
TGTGCCTGGAGTCGTCCCGGGACAGGGATGGGAACTGAAGCTTTCTTT
CAWSRPGTGMGTEAFF
>14|TRBV2|NA|TRBJ2-6|NA
TGTGCCGCAACGAGGGGGTCTGGGGCCAACGTCCTGACTTTC
CAATRGSGANVLTF
>16|TRBV29-1|TRBD2|TRBJ2-1|NA
TGCAGCGTTGAAGAGCGGGCGGGGGGGCTTGAAAGTGAGCAGTTCTTC
CSVEERAGGLESEQFF
>13|TRBV7-2|NA|TRBJ1-6|once
TGTGCCAGCAGCTTAGACGCTAACTCACCCCTCCACTTT
CASSLDANSPLHF
>12|TRBV2|NA|TRBJ1-2|NA
TGTGCCAGCATCCGGGACGCCTATGGCTACACCTTC
CASIRDAYGYTF
>12|TRBV28|TRBD2|TRBJ2-5|once
TGTGCCTCATCGGGAGGCCAAGAGACCCAGTACTTC
CASSGGQETQYF
>16|TRBV28|NA|TRBJ2-5|NA
TGTGCCAGCAGTTCCCCCAGTGGAGGGGTCCAAGAGACCCAGTACTTC
CASSSPSGGVQETQYF
>13|TRBV6-6|TRBD1|TRBJ1-2|NA
TGTGCCAGCAGCCAGGGGGCCTTCTATGGCTACACCTTC
CASSQGAFYGYTF
>16|TRBV10-3|TRBD2|TRBJ2-1|NA
TGTGCCATCAGGGGAACCGGGACTAGCGGTTACAATGAGCAGTTCTTC
CAIRGTGTSGYNEQFF
>15|TRBV6-6|TRBD1|TRBJ2-7|NA
TGTGCCAGCAGAAAACAGGGGGTAACTGTCAACGAGCAGTACTTC
CASRKQGVTVNEQYF
>16|TRBV19|TRBD2|TRBJ2-3|NA
TGTGCCAGTAGTATAGCTACTAGCGGGGCCACAGATACGCAGTATTTT
CASSIATSGATDTQYF